Below, one T cell receptor beta chain is given with its context. What it binds is unknown. This specimen belongs to a study of identical twins. Regarding the study as a whole: With abundant cord blood beta clonotypes, insertions were fewer; memory repertoires showed no such pattern. Weaker excess twin sharing was seen among beta out-of-frame sequences. Within monozygotic twins, out-of-frame TCR alpha sharing was underestimated by the models.

A universal primer site was created by template switching, with the cDNA bearing unique molecular identifiers. TCRdb itself ran the 5' RACE reads through MiXCR, one entry per CDR3 protein. The table shows a few hundred thousand distinct CDR3 sequences, with roughly an eighth occurring only once. This CDR3 is 14 amino acids long. CDR1 is DFQATT, CDR2 SNEGSKA, per germline (reference sequence). Trimming removed 5 bases from V and 4 bases from J, with 15 bases in between. These data were also filed under a second study, of yellow fever vaccine responses in identical twins.

The specimen sequenced was CD4+ T cells sorted from blood. This TCR came from a woman aged 18-29 years in good health. V usage is TRBV20-1 and J usage is TRBJ2-1; D gene uncertain. The CDR3 DNA follows: TGCAGTGCTCTTCCCCCGACATATTACAATGAGCAGTTCTTC. It translates to CSALPPTYYNEQFF.